This T cell receptor beta chain derives from a study of T cell responses to AZD1222 COVID-19 vaccine. Study-wide points: Clonal diversity may have been underestimated, and the donors were mostly white British, with more females than males. Of spike-specific TCRs, nearly half reportedly target regions left unmutated in variants.

The CDR3 is 14 amino acids. Clones were sequenced by immunoSEQ multiplex PCR, and TCRdb holds only the in-frame ones, with some missing. The sample comprises more than 150,000 clones, 88% of which are singletons, and just under 7% rests with the top ten. For this clone: What it recognizes is unknown.

Here the sequenced sample was peripheral blood, taken after recovery from COVID-19. The J gene is TRBJ2-3, the V gene TRBV21-1. TRBV21-1 is a pseudogene locus. This TCR was sampled from an adult who had recovered from COVID-19. The chain's CDR3 is CASSKAAGSGTQYF. The CDR3 nucleotides read TGTGCCAGCAGCAAAGCAGCAGGATCGGGTACGCAGTATTTT.